This T cell receptor beta chain was captured by sequencing in a study of blood T cell repertoires in COVID-19. The CDR3 contains 15 residues. V was clipped by 7 bases and J by 4 bases; unmatched bases: 12. Germline V gene data show CDR1 as SGHKS and CDR2 as YYEKEE (reference sequence). Sequencing was performed with immunoSEQ multiplex PCR; in TCRdb, only in-frame clones are kept and a portion is missing. The data hold 70,000 to 90,000 clones, with 85% to 90% observed a single time. J is TRBJ2-3 and V is TRBV5-5; 7 nucleotides agree with TRBD1. What was sequenced was peripheral blood. This sequence originates from a man aged 60 to 75 with acute or convalescent COVID-19. For the CDR3, the DNA is TGTGCCAGCCGCCGGAGAGGGACAGTGGCAGATACGCAGTATTTT. It codes for CASRRRGTVADTQYF.